Included here is one T cell receptor beta chain sequence, with context. In this sample, this clone turned up once. What antigen it recognizes has not been identified. Per-nucleotide qualities are absent, and no much larger clonotype sits a single base away. CDR1 is given as SNHLY and CDR2 as FYNNEI, both from the germline V gene. The CDR3 spans 14 residues, from the cysteine through the phenylalanine. CDR3 DNA is the only sequence kept; it has 42 bases, read in frame from the first base. Trimmed from V: 7 bases; trimmed from J: 6 bases; junction bases lacking a gene match: 12. The sample belongs to a study of blood T cell repertoires in COVID-19 (dated by TCRdb to the early 2020s). Background for the entire study: Collaborator samples came from the United States, Italy and Spain and covered acute and convalescent phases of COVID-19. The prospective study material was composed of cDNA or gDNA derived from T cells, B-cell-depleted T cells, or PBMCs. Subjects who had been exposed to COVID-19, were actively infected with it, or had recovered from it provided the deeply sampled blood TCRbeta repertoires that made up the dataset. The repertoires were released in a freely available public database intended as a resource for research on the immune response to SARS-CoV-2. The samples were drawn from two sources: the first 160 participants of the ongoing ImmuneRACE study, and over 1,000 subjects contributed by 6 global collaborators. Nearly every sample came with metadata listing a de-identified subject ID, COVID-19 status, age in years and sex. Where HLA class I and class II types were available, the types were taken from metadata supplied by the sample provider, not from assay-based typing.

Results the study describes overall, beyond this receptor: How much clinical and demographic metadata was included differed by source and by participant, and the metadata was provided uncurated.

TCRbeta CDR3 regions were amplified from genomic DNA by means of the immunoSEQ Assay, a bias-controlled multiplex PCR. The authors' pipeline ran thus. The number of nucleated cells in each sample was estimated from the amplification of reference gene primers within the assay. To quantify the absolute abundance of each unique TCRbeta CDR3 rearrangement, sequence reads were collapsed and filtered. Productive Simpson clonality was computed per sample as the square root of Simpson's diversity index over productive rearrangements. TCRdb limited this immuneACCESS table to in-frame rearrangements with V and J called. A share of clones is missing; checked studies link under half to unresolved V genes, and the rest is unexplained. That table is the source of V, J and clone size, and D and trimming were worked out from the DNA. The sample includes some 240,000 clones, with about 80% observed a single time. Clones ranked in the top ten supply around 9.6% of the sample.

Whole blood was collected in K2EDTA tubes by collaborating institutions according to the institutions' own protocols. For TCRbeta analysis, collaborators shipped samples as frozen whole blood, isolated PBMCs, or DNA extracted from either of those sample types. The sequenced material came from peripheral blood. The sequence was collected from a woman of 80 years or more with acute or convalescent COVID-19. The chain is encoded by TRBV2 joined to TRBJ2-7, with 7 bases in between that match TRBD1. The nucleotides are TGTGCCAGCACCACAGGAGACAGGGCCTCCGAGCAGTACTTC. The translation is CASTTGDRASEQYF.